This T cell receptor beta chain comes out of a study of cytomegalovirus exposure and HLA in healthy donors. Study-wide points: In a later analysis, compared with equally common non-associated chains, HLA-associated beta chains were more expanded. There was a cluster of highly shared sequence variants that was likely a sequencing artifact.

Comments on this clone: Its antigen is not known.

The CDR3 loop spans 14 amino acids. With 4 bases clipped from V and 4 bases from J, the junction kept 4 bases outside the gene matches. Per germline, CDR1 SQVTM and CDR2 ANQGSEA. It was with 60 Vbeta and 13 Jbeta primers that the PCR ran. Sequencing was performed with immunoSEQ multiplex PCR; in TCRdb, only in-frame clones are kept and a portion is missing. The sample shows 110,000 or so clones, 60% to 85% of them seen only once. Sequences were obtained from PBMCs. The gene calls are TRBV29-1 and TRBJ2-7; TRBD2 aligns across 13 bases. The TCR comes from a man in his fifties in good health and CMV-seropositive. The CDR3 reads CSVVGTSGTYEQYF. CDR3 bases: TGCAGCGTTGTGGGGACTAGCGGGACATACGAGCAGTACTTC.